Listed below are T cell receptor beta chains from one sample, sequenced in a study of type 1 and type 2 diabetes patients. TCRdb recomputed calls from the multiplex PCR reads with MiXCR, one row per CDR3 protein. This table holds 280,000 or so distinct CDR3 sequences, around 50% found once. Input material: peripheral blood mononuclear cells (PBMCs). Source of these receptors: a man aged 18 to 29 with type 2 diabetes. Both conserved end residues are part of each CDR3. The order of the fields is D gene, V gene, J gene, clone size, CDR3 length, CDR3 protein, CDR3 DNA. A D gene is named only where the DNA matches it firmly. Some rows mark clone size as missing; the rest say once, few, many or name a class of expanded clone.

D: -
V: TRBV27
J: TRBJ1-5
size: few
length: 14
CDR3: CASSPYGGGQPQHF
DNA: TGTGCCAGCAGCCCTTATGGCGGGGGTCAGCCCCAGCATTTT

D: -
V: TRBV30
J: TRBJ1-5
size: -
length: 13
CDR3: CAWTASRDQPQHF
DNA: TGTGCCTGGACCGCGTCCCGGGATCAGCCCCAGCATTTT

D: TRBD2
V: TRBV7-3
J: TRBJ2-1
size: few
length: 18
CDR3: CASSLRSLGTSGSNEQFF
DNA: TGTGCCAGCAGCTTAAGGAGTCTGGGGACTAGCGGGAGCAATGAGCAGTTCTTC

D: -
V: TRBV5-1
J: TRBJ2-5
size: -
length: 16
CDR3: CASSLGSARLSKTQYF
DNA: TGCGCCAGCAGCTTGGGTAGCGCCCGTCTCAGCAAGACCCAGTACTTC

D: -
V: TRBV20-1
J: TRBJ1-2
size: few
length: 14
CDR3: CSARPQDWMNGYTF
DNA: TGCAGTGCTAGACCTCAGGACTGGATGAATGGCTACACCTTC

D: -
V: TRBV20-1
J: TRBJ1-1
size: -
length: 14
CDR3: CSALRETGGTEAFF
DNA: TGCAGTGCTCTCAGGGAAACGGGCGGGACTGAAGCTTTCTTT

D: -
V: TRBV19
J: TRBJ2-5
size: few
length: 17
CDR3: CASSIGAGTVVEETQYF
DNA: TGTGCCAGTAGTATAGGTGCGGGGACGGTCGTCGAGGAGACCCAGTACTTC

D: -
V: TRBV7-2
J: TRBJ1-2
size: -
length: 14
CDR3: CAGTREVDSYGYTF
DNA: TGTGCCGGCACCCGAGAAGTGGACAGCTATGGCTACACCTTC

D: TRBD1
V: TRBV7-8
J: TRBJ1-1
size: -
length: 15
CDR3: CASSPLGTGRPEAFF
DNA: TGTGCCAGCAGCCCATTGGGGACAGGGCGACCAGAAGCTTTCTTT

D: TRBD1
V: TRBV25-1
J: TRBJ2-1
size: -
length: 15
CDR3: CAGSERTGANNEQFF
DNA: TGTGCCGGCAGTGAAAGGACAGGGGCAAACAATGAGCAGTTCTTC

D: -
V: TRBV6-4
J: TRBJ1-1
size: -
length: 13
CDR3: CASSADGNTEAFF
DNA: TGTGCCAGCAGTGCGGACGGGAACACTGAAGCTTTCTTT

D: -
V: TRBV6-6
J: TRBJ2-7
size: -
length: 13
CDR3: CASSYAEAPEQYF
DNA: TGTGCCAGCAGTTACGCCGAGGCGCCCGAGCAGTACTTC

D: -
V: TRBV15
J: TRBJ1-4
size: many
length: 14
CDR3: CATSRDRGGEKLFF
DNA: TGTGCCACCAGCAGAGACAGGGGAGGTGAAAAACTGTTTTTT

D: TRBD2
V: TRBV6-5
J: TRBJ2-2
size: -
length: 15
CDR3: CAISPGTINTGELFF
DNA: TGTGCCATCAGCCCTGGGACTATCAACACCGGGGAGCTGTTTTTT

D: -
V: TRBV9
J: TRBJ1-3
size: -
length: 15
CDR3: CASSLDGDSGNTIYF
DNA: TGTGCCAGCAGCTTGGACGGCGACTCTGGAAACACCATATATTTT

D: TRBD2
V: TRBV20-1
J: TRBJ2-5
size: -
length: 14
CDR3: CSAETSGDQETQYF
DNA: TGCAGTGCTGAGACTAGCGGAGACCAAGAGACCCAGTACTTC

D: -
V: TRBV30
J: TRBJ1-2
size: -
length: 15
CDR3: CAWSPYSGEVDGYTF
DNA: TGTGCCTGGAGTCCTTACTCCGGGGAAGTAGATGGCTACACCTTC

D: -
V: TRBV7-2
J: TRBJ2-3
size: -
length: 17
CDR3: CASSPQGRGFSTDTQYF
DNA: TGTGCCAGCAGCCCCCAGGGCCGGGGGTTTAGCACAGATACGCAGTATTTT

D: -
V: TRBV27
J: TRBJ1-1
size: few
length: 11
CDR3: CASSLYSEAFF
DNA: TGTGCCAGCAGCCTATATTCCGAAGCTTTCTTT

D: -
V: TRBV11-1
J: TRBJ2-5
size: -
length: 12
CDR3: CASIVSVRTQYF
DNA: TGTGCCAGCATAGTTTCGGTGAGGACCCAGTACTTC

D: -
V: TRBV19
J: TRBJ1-4
size: -
length: 15
CDR3: CASSSSGARGEKLFF
DNA: TGTGCCAGTAGTAGCTCAGGGGCTCGTGGGGAAAAACTGTTTTTT

D: -
V: TRBV6-1
J: TRBJ2-2
size: -
length: 13
CDR3: CASRDAGTGELFF
DNA: TGTGCCAGCAGGGACGCGGGCACCGGGGAGCTGTTTTTT